A selection of T cell receptor beta chains follows, all from one sample in a study of cytomegalovirus exposure and HLA in healthy donors. The protocol was immunoSEQ multiplex PCR, while the TCRdb copy is restricted to in-frame clones and leaves out a portion. The sample comprises 200,000 to 250,000 clones, about three quarters of which are singletons, and roughly 2.5% rests with the top ten. The sample taken for sequencing was PBMCs. Source of these receptors: a woman aged 55-75 years in good health and CMV-seropositive. CDR3s include the opening cysteine and the closing phenylalanine or tryptophan. Each record gives: clone size, V gene, D gene, J gene, CDR3 protein, CDR3 DNA. The D gene is left open where the match is weak. The size field is filled for only some rows; it gives once, few, many or a size class.

size: once; V: TRBV10-3; D: -; J: TRBJ2-3; CDR3: CAISSNPADTQYF; DNA: TGTGCCATCAGTTCTAATCCGGCAGATACGCAGTATTTT
size: -; V: TRBV5-5; D: -; J: TRBJ2-7; CDR3: CASRKPGSEDYEQYF; DNA: TGTGCCAGCAGGAAACCGGGGTCTGAAGATTACGAGCAGTACTTC
size: -; V: TRBV5-4; D: TRBD1; J: TRBJ2-7; CDR3: CASSTQRGQDEQYF; DNA: TGTGCCAGCAGCACCCAGAGGGGGCAAGACGAGCAGTACTTC
size: -; V: TRBV2; D: TRBD1; J: TRBJ1-4; CDR3: CATQGAVTNEKLFF; DNA: TGTGCCACTCAGGGGGCGGTAACTAATGAAAAACTGTTTTTT
size: few; V: TRBV7-2; D: -; J: TRBJ2-1; CDR3: CASTRISNPNEQFF; DNA: TGTGCCAGCACCAGGATATCCAATCCCAATGAGCAGTTCTTC
size: -; V: TRBV7-8; D: TRBD1; J: TRBJ2-2; CDR3: CASSVQGANTGELFF; DNA: TGTGCCAGCAGCGTACAGGGGGCAAACACCGGGGAGCTGTTTTTT
size: few; V: TRBV18; D: -; J: TRBJ1-1; CDR3: CASSPMGPRGGTEAFF; DNA: TGTGCCAGCTCACCTATGGGGCCCCGCGGAGGGACTGAAGCTTTCTTT
size: few; V: TRBV18; D: TRBD2; J: TRBJ2-3; CDR3: CASSPGLEDTQYF; DNA: TGTGCCAGCTCACCGGGACTAGAAGATACGCAGTATTTT
size: -; V: TRBV13; D: -; J: TRBJ2-3; CDR3: CASSPDRRDTQYF; DNA: TGTGCCAGCAGCCCGGACAGACGAGATACGCAGTATTTT
size: -; V: TRBV28; D: TRBD1; J: TRBJ1-2; CDR3: CASSPYSTGHPNYGYTF; DNA: TGTGCCAGCAGTCCATATTCGACAGGGCACCCTAACTATGGCTACACCTTC
size: -; V: TRBV5-6; D: -; J: TRBJ2-3; CDR3: CASSFQGADTQYF; DNA: TGTGCCAGCAGCTTCCAGGGCGCAGATACGCAGTATTTT
size: few; V: TRBV2; D: -; J: TRBJ1-1; CDR3: CASNREDTEAFF; DNA: TGTGCCAGCAATAGGGAGGACACTGAAGCTTTCTTT
size: -; V: TRBV5-1; D: -; J: TRBJ2-1; CDR3: CASSPDLTGIAYNEQFF; DNA: TGCGCCAGCAGCCCGGACCTAACGGGGATCGCCTACAATGAGCAGTTCTTC
size: -; V: TRBV4-1; D: TRBD2; J: TRBJ2-3; CDR3: CASSQGSAGGPDTQYF; DNA: TGCGCCAGCAGCCAAGGCTCAGCGGGGGGGCCAGATACGCAGTATTTT
size: -; V: TRBV18; D: TRBD2; J: TRBJ2-3; CDR3: CASSPALAGHTDTQYF; DNA: TGTGCCAGCTCACCCGCTCTAGCGGGACACACAGATACGCAGTATTTT
size: -; V: TRBV28; D: TRBD1; J: TRBJ1-4; CDR3: CASSTRQGAGKLFF; DNA: TGTGCCAGCAGTACACGACAGGGGGCGGGAAAACTGTTTTTT
size: -; V: TRBV12-5; D: -; J: TRBJ2-7; CDR3: CASGFGGRNEQYF; DNA: TGTGCTAGTGGTTTTGGGGGGAGGAACGAGCAGTACTTC
size: -; V: TRBV9; D: -; J: TRBJ2-2; CDR3: CASSVGTLITGELFF; DNA: TGTGCCAGCAGCGTCGGGACTTTAATCACCGGGGAGCTGTTTTTT
size: -; V: TRBV5-1; D: -; J: TRBJ2-5; CDR3: CASSPRVSEDQYF; DNA: TGCGCCAGCAGCCCGCGGGTCTCTGAAGACCAGTACTTC
size: -; V: TRBV30; D: TRBD2; J: TRBJ2-1; CDR3: CAWGTSGVNEQFF; DNA: TGTGCCTGGGGGACTAGCGGGGTTAATGAGCAGTTCTTC
size: -; V: TRBV6-1; D: -; J: TRBJ1-1; CDR3: CASIDDWTRMNTEAFF; DNA: TGTGCCAGCATTGACGATTGGACAAGGATGAACACTGAAGCTTTCTTT
size: -; V: TRBV4-2; D: -; J: TRBJ2-2; CDR3: CASSQAGANTGELFF; DNA: TGTGCCAGCAGCCAAGCGGGGGCGAACACCGGGGAGCTGTTTTTT
size: -; V: TRBV30; D: -; J: TRBJ2-3; CDR3: CAWGLSGSTDTQYF; DNA: TGTGCCTGGGGACTCAGTGGGTCCACAGATACGCAGTATTTT
size: -; V: TRBV10-2; D: TRBD2; J: TRBJ2-3; CDR3: CASSEPAGGPFAGNTQYF; DNA: TGCGCCAGCAGTGAGCCAGCGGGAGGGCCTTTCGCCGGGAATACGCAGTATTTT
size: -; V: TRBV4-1; D: -; J: TRBJ1-2; CDR3: CASSQVFGGNYGYTF; DNA: TGCGCCAGCAGCCAAGTTTTCGGGGGAAACTACGGCTACACCTTC
size: once; V: TRBV15; D: -; J: TRBJ2-5; CDR3: CATSREWGVQETQYF; DNA: TGTGCCACCAGCAGAGAGTGGGGGGTCCAAGAGACCCAGTACTTC
size: -; V: TRBV6-6; D: TRBD1; J: TRBJ1-1; CDR3: CASSPTPGQGRTEAFF; DNA: TGTGCCAGCAGTCCAACTCCGGGACAGGGGAGGACTGAAGCTTTCTTT
size: -; V: TRBV30; D: -; J: TRBJ2-5; CDR3: CAWNIAFQETQYF; DNA: TGTGCCTGGAACATAGCTTTCCAAGAGACCCAGTACTTC
size: -; V: TRBV6-6; D: -; J: TRBJ1-5; CDR3: CASSYGAGEQPQHF; DNA: TGTGCCAGCAGTTACGGGGCAGGGGAACAGCCCCAGCATTTT
size: -; V: TRBV5-1; D: TRBD1; J: TRBJ2-5; CDR3: CASSLGQGETQYF; DNA: TGCGCCAGCAGCTTGGGACAGGGAGAGACCCAGTACTTC
size: -; V: TRBV14; D: -; J: TRBJ2-5; CDR3: CASSQTSGDRETQYF; DNA: TGTGCCAGCAGCCAAACCTCAGGGGATCGGGAGACCCAGTACTTC